This TCR beta chain came from a study of regulatory T cells in long-lasting Graves disease. Looking at the study overall: The study enrolled newly diagnosed Graves' patients on antithyroid drugs under 3 months.

Time point in this sample: newly diagnosed GD, antithyroid drugs for less than 3 months. Construction of the TCR library relied on RNA isolated from PBMCs. Graves' disease was diagnosed by American Thyroid Association guidelines. Overall study results and limits: Blood alone, not thyroid tissue, was studied.

This clonotype has a count of ten or more. The antigen is not known. CDR1 is DFQATT, CDR2 SNEGSKA, per germline (reference sequence). This CDR3 has 13 residues. Trimming shortened V by 0 bases and J by 5 bases, and 11 bases separated the two germline ends. Arm-PCR of CDR3 regions with iRepertoire HTBI primers generated TCR beta libraries. TCRdb redid the calling of the multiplex PCR reads with MiXCR, one entry per CDR3 protein. The sample includes approximately 400,000 distinct CDR3 sequences, 14% to 15% of them seen just once. The sample also formed part of further work on T cells in Graves' hyperthyroidism and ophthalmopathy. That investigation notes: Absent ophthalmopathy progression within 18 months defined stable Graves' hyperthyroidism.

The sequence derives from a woman aged 25 to 39 with Graves disease. The chain combines TRBV20-1 with TRBJ2-7; TRBD1 might be the D (5 bases). Specimen: peripheral blood mononuclear cells (PBMCs), collected at new diagnosis, from a patient treated with antithyroid drugs. The CDR3 here is CSARDRGSHEQYF. The CDR3 DNA follows: TGCAGTGCTAGAGATAGGGGTAGCCACGAGCAGTACTTC.